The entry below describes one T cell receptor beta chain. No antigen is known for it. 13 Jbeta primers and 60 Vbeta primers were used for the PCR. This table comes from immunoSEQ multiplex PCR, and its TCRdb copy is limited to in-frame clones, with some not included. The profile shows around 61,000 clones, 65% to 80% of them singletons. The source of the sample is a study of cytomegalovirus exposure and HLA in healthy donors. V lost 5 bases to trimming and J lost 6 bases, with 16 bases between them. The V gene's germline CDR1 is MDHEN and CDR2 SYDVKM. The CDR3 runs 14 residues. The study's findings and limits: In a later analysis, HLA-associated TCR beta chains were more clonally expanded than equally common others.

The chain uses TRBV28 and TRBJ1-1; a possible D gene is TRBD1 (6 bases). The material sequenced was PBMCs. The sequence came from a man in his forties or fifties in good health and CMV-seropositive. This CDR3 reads CASSPPGTSPEAFF. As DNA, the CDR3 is TGTGCCAGCAGTCCCCCGGGGACAAGTCCTGAAGCTTTCTTT.